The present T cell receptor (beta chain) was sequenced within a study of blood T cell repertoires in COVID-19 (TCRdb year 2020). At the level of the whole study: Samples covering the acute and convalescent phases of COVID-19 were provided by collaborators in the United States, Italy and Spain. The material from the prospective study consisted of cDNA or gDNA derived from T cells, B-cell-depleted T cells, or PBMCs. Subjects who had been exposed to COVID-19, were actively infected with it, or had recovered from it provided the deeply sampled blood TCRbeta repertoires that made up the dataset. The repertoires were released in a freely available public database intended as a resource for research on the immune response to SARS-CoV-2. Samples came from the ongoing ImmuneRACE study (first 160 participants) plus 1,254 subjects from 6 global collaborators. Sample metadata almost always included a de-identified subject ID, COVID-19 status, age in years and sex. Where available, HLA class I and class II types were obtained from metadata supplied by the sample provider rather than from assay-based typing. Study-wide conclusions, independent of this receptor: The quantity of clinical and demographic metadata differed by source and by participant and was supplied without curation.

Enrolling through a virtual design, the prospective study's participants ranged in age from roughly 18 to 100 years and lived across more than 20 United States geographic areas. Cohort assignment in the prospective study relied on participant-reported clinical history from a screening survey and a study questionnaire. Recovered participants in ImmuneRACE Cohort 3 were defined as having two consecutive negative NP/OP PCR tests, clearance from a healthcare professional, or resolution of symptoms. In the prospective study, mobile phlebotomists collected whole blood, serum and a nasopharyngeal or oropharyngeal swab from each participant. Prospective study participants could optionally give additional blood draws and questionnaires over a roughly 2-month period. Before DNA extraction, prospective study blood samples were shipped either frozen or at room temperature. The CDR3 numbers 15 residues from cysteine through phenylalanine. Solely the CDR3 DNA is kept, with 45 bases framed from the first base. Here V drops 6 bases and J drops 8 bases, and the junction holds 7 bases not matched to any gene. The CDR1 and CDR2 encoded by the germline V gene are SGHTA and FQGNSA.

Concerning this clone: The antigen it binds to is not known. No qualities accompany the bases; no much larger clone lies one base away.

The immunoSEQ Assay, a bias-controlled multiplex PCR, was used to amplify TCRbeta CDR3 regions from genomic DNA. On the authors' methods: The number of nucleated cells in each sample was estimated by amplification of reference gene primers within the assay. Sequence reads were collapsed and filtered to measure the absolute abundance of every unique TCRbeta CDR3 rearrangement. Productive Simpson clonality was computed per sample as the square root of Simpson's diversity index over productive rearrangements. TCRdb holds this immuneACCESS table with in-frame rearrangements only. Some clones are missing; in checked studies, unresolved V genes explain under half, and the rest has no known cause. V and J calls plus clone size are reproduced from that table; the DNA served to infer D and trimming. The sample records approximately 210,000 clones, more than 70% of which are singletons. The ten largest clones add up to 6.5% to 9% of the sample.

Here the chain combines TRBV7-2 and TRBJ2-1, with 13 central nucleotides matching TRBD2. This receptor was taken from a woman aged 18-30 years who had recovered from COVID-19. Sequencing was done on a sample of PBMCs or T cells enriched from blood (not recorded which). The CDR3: CASSLTSGGADEQFF. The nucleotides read TGTGCCAGCAGTCTAACTAGCGGGGGGGCCGATGAGCAGTTCTTC.